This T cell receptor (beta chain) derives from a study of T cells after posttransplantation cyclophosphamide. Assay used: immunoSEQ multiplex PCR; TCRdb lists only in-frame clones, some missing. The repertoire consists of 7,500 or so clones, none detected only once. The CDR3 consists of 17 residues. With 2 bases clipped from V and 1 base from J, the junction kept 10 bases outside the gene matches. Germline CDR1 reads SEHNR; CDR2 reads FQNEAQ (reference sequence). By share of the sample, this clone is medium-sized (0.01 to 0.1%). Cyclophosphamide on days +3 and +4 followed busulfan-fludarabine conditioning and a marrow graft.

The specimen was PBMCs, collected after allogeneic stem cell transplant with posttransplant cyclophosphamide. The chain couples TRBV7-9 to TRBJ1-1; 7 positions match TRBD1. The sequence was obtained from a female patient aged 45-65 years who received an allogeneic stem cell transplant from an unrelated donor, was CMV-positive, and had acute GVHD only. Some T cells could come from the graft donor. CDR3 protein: CASSLSRRGLANTEAFF. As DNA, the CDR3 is TGTGCCAGCAGCTTAAGTCGGAGGGGGCTTGCGAACACTGAAGCTTTCTTT.